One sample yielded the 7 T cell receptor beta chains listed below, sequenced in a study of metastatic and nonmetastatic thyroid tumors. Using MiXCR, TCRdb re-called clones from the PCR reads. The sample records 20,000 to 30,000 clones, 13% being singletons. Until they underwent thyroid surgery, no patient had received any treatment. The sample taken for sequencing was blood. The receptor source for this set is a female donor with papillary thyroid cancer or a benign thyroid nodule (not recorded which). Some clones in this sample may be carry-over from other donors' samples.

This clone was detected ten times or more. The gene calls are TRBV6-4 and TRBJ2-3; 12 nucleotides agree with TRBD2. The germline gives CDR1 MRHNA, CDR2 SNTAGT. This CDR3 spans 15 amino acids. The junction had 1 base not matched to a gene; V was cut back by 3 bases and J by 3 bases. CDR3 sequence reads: CASSETSGRTDTQYF. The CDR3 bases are TGTGCCAGCAGTGAGACTAGCGGGAGAACAGATACGCAGTATTTT.

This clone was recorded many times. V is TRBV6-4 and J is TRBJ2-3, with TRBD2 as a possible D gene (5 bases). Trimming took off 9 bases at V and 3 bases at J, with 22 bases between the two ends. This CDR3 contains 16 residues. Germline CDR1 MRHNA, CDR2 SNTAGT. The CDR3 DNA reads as TGTGCCAGATCGCCGGGGTTCGGGCAGACTACAGATACGCAGTATTTT. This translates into CARSPGFGQTTDTQYF.

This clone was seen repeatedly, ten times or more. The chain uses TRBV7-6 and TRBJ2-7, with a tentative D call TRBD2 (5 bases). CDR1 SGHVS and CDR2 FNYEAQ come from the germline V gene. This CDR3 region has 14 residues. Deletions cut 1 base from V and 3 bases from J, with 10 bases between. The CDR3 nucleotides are TGTGCCAGCAGCTTAGAGGGTGGGAGCTACGAGCAGTACTTC. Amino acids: CASSLEGGSYEQYF. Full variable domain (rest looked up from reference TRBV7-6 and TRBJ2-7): GAGVSQSPRYKVTKRGQDVALRCDPISGHVSLYWYRQALGQGPEFLTYFNYEAQQDKSGLPNDRFSAERPEGSISTLTIQRTEQRDSAMYRCASSLEGGSYEQYFGPGTRLTVT.

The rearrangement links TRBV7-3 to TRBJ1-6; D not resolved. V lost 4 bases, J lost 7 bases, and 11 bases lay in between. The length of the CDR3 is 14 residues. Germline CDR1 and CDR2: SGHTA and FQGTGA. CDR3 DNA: TGTGCCAGCAGCTACACCGGGCGCAATTCACCCCTCCACTTT. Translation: CASSYTGRNSPLHF.

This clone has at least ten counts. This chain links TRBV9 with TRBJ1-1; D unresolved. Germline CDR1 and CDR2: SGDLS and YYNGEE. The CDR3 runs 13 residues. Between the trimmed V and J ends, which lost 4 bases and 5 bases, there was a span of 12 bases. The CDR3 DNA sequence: TGTGCCAGCAGCATATCGGCCGAGACTGAAGCTTTCTTT. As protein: CASSISAETEAFF.

The CDR3 is CASSSFWDTDTYEQYF. The CDR3 DNA sequence: TGTGCCAGCAGCTCTTTCTGGGACACGGATACCTACGAGCAGTACTTC. This rearrangement joins TRBV11-1 to TRBJ2-7, with a weak D call TRBD1 (6 bases). V was trimmed by 4 bases and J by 2 bases, leaving 18 bases between them. CDR1 and CDR2 (germline): SGHAT, FQDESV (reference sequence). The CDR3 is made up of 16 amino acids.

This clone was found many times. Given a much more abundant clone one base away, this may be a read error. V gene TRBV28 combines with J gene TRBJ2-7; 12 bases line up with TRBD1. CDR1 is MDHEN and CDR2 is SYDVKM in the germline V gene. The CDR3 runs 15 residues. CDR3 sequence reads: CAGSIPGQGASEQYF. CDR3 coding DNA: TGTGCCGGCAGCATTCCGGGACAGGGGGCGAGCGAGCAGTACTTC.